This T cell receptor beta chain was recorded in a study of spatial heterogeneity in lung cancer. Study-wide results and caveats: For expanded intratumoral alpha and beta TCRs, counts tracked tumor mutation counts.

For this clonotype: Its specificity is not known.

Via MiXCR, TCRdb re-called the 5' RACE reads, giving one row per CDR3 protein. Seen here are under 6,500 distinct CDR3 sequences, 10% to 15% observed once, and the top ten hold 40% to 60%. Time point in this sample: sample taken at primary tumor resection. The ends were cut back, 0 bases at V and 1 base at J, with 17 bases in the middle. Germline V CDR1 and CDR2: WSHSY, SAAADI. The CDR3 totals 18 residues. The chain uses TRBV10-2 and TRBJ2-3; a possible D gene is TRBD2 (7 bases). The sample consisted of lung tumor tissue, taken at surgery. The TCR originated in a male donor with early-stage non-small cell lung cancer. CDR3 sequence: CASSESPGEGERTDTQYF. The CDR3 DNA sequence: TGCGCCAGCAGTGAGTCCCCCGGGGAGGGGGAACGCACAGATACGCAGTATTTT.